The TCR beta chain described here comes from a study of blood T cell repertoires in COVID-19. Authors' processing steps: Quantification of nucleated cells was approximated via reference gene primer amplification. The data were produced by immunoSEQ multiplex PCR, yet TCRdb's version contains in-frame clones alone and is incomplete. That table gives V, J and clone size, and the DNA gave D and trimming. The data show under 200,000 clones, roughly 80% seen once. The ends were cut back, 7 bases at V and 7 bases at J, with 20 bases in the middle. Germline V gives CDR1 SGHRS, CDR2 YFSETQ. This CDR3 contains 14 residues.

The specimen sequenced was peripheral blood. The source is a woman in her forties with COVID-19, enrolled during active disease. J is TRBJ1-2 and V is TRBV5-1; the D gene is possibly TRBD1 (5 bases). The chain's CDR3 is CASSQGTSSSGYTF. In DNA, the CDR3 is TGCGCCAGCTCCCAAGGGACTTCGTCGAGTGGCTACACCTTC.